This is a list of T cell receptor beta chains from one sample in a study of siplizumab effects on memory and regulatory T cells. Data came from immunoSEQ multiplex PCR; TCRdb stores just in-frame clones and leaves some out. The sample consists of around 100,000 clones, 94% of them appearing once. The sequencing sample was made of non-Treg CD4+ T cells sorted from blood. The receptor set was obtained from a human donor in good health. Each CDR3 is given with its conserved first and last residue. The order of the fields is clone size, V gene, J gene, D gene, CDR3 protein, CDR3 DNA. D genes are given only for firm matches. Where a row states a size, it is once, few, many or the class of an expanded clone; other rows omit it.

abundance: once; v_gene: TRBV30; j_gene: TRBJ2-5; d_gene: TRBD1; CDR3aa: CAWDRDQETQYF; CDR3nt: TGTGCCTGGGACAGGGACCAAGAGACCCAGTACTTC
abundance: .; v_gene: TRBV29-1; j_gene: TRBJ2-5; d_gene: TRBD1; CDR3aa: CSVGTGEETQYF; CDR3nt: TGCAGCGTTGGGACAGGGGAAGAGACCCAGTACTTC
abundance: .; v_gene: TRBV6-5; j_gene: TRBJ2-5; d_gene: .; CDR3aa: CASSLHSKETQYF; CDR3nt: TGTGCCAGCAGCCTCCACAGCAAAGAGACCCAGTACTTC
abundance: .; v_gene: TRBV7-2; j_gene: TRBJ2-6; d_gene: .; CDR3aa: CASSLHPRGSGANVLTF; CDR3nt: TGTGCCAGCAGCTTGCATCCGAGGGGATCCGGGGCCAACGTCCTGACTTTC
abundance: .; v_gene: TRBV7-9; j_gene: TRBJ1-2; d_gene: TRBD1; CDR3aa: CASSYKGQGDGYTF; CDR3nt: TGTGCCAGCAGCTACAAGGGACAGGGGGATGGCTACACCTTC
abundance: .; v_gene: TRBV6-1; j_gene: TRBJ2-3; d_gene: .; CDR3aa: CASRATFYATDTQYF; CDR3nt: TGTGCCAGCAGAGCGACGTTTTATGCGACAGATACGCAGTATTTT
abundance: .; v_gene: TRBV10-3; j_gene: TRBJ2-3; d_gene: .; CDR3aa: CAISVKSTDTQYF; CDR3nt: TGTGCCATCAGTGTAAAGAGCACAGATACGCAGTATTTT
abundance: .; v_gene: TRBV27; j_gene: TRBJ1-1; d_gene: .; CDR3aa: CASSLYPRDPGGKAFF; CDR3nt: TGTGCCAGCAGTTTGTACCCCCGGGACCCCGGGGGAAAAGCTTTCTTT
abundance: .; v_gene: TRBV5-6; j_gene: TRBJ1-5; d_gene: .; CDR3aa: CASSLGPGGNQPQHF; CDR3nt: TGTGCCAGCAGCTTGGGTCCGGGAGGCAATCAGCCCCAGCATTTT
abundance: .; v_gene: TRBV21-1; j_gene: TRBJ1-2; d_gene: .; CDR3aa: CASSKESAHVHYGYTF; CDR3nt: TGTGCCAGCAGCAAAGAGAGCGCCCACGTACACTATGGCTACACCTTC
abundance: .; v_gene: TRBV18; j_gene: TRBJ1-4; d_gene: .; CDR3aa: CASSPGISNEKLFF; CDR3nt: TGTGCCAGCTCACCAGGGATATCTAATGAAAAACTGTTTTTT
abundance: .; v_gene: TRBV30; j_gene: TRBJ2-3; d_gene: .; CDR3aa: CAWSADTQYF; CDR3nt: TGTGCCTGGAGTGCAGATACGCAGTATTTT
abundance: once; v_gene: TRBV6-1; j_gene: TRBJ2-5; d_gene: TRBD1; CDR3aa: CASSQYQDREETQYF; CDR3nt: TGTGCCAGCAGCCAATATCAGGACAGGGAAGAGACCCAGTACTTC
abundance: .; v_gene: TRBV14; j_gene: TRBJ2-3; d_gene: TRBD2; CDR3aa: CASSQRLAGVPTSTDTQYF; CDR3nt: TGTGCCAGCAGCCAACGACTAGCGGGGGTACCAACTAGCACAGATACGCAGTATTTT
abundance: .; v_gene: TRBV11-2; j_gene: TRBJ2-7; d_gene: TRBD2; CDR3aa: CASSFSQRGSYEQYF; CDR3nt: TGTGCCAGCAGCTTTTCGCAGCGGGGCTCCTACGAGCAGTACTTC
abundance: .; v_gene: TRBV5-1; j_gene: TRBJ2-1; d_gene: TRBD2; CDR3aa: CASSSGSGRAHNEQFF; CDR3nt: TGCGCCAGCAGCTCGGGAAGCGGGAGGGCCCACAATGAGCAGTTCTTC
abundance: .; v_gene: TRBV12-5; j_gene: TRBJ1-2; d_gene: .; CDR3aa: CASGLDLGNYGYTF; CDR3nt: TGTGCTAGTGGTTTGGACCTGGGGAACTATGGCTACACCTTC
abundance: .; v_gene: TRBV18; j_gene: TRBJ2-3; d_gene: .; CDR3aa: CASSLKGYTDTQYF; CDR3nt: TGTGCCAGCTCACTAAAAGGATACACAGATACGCAGTATTTT
abundance: .; v_gene: TRBV5-4; j_gene: TRBJ2-3; d_gene: .; CDR3aa: CASSLGGTSTDTQYF; CDR3nt: TGTGCCAGCAGCTTGGGTGGGACTAGCACAGATACGCAGTATTTT
abundance: .; v_gene: TRBV7-3; j_gene: TRBJ2-2; d_gene: .; CDR3aa: CASSPFGSGNGGELFF; CDR3nt: TGTGCCAGCAGCCCCTTCGGGTCAGGGAATGGCGGGGAGCTGTTTTTT
abundance: once; v_gene: TRBV30; j_gene: TRBJ2-6; d_gene: .; CDR3aa: CAWSVLSGANVLTF; CDR3nt: TGTGCCTGGAGTGTACTCTCTGGGGCCAACGTCCTGACTTTC
abundance: .; v_gene: TRBV4-1; j_gene: TRBJ2-1; d_gene: TRBD2; CDR3aa: CASSLTSGGYNEQFF; CDR3nt: TGCGCCAGCAGCCTGACTAGCGGGGGATACAATGAGCAGTTCTTC
abundance: .; v_gene: TRBV29-1; j_gene: TRBJ2-3; d_gene: .; CDR3aa: CSLEPLDTQYF; CDR3nt: TGCAGCCTTGAACCACTTGATACGCAGTATTTT
abundance: once; v_gene: TRBV6-6; j_gene: TRBJ1-5; d_gene: .; CDR3aa: CASSYLREQRQPQHF; CDR3nt: TGTGCCAGCAGTTACTTAAGGGAACAACGGCAGCCCCAGCATTTT
abundance: .; v_gene: TRBV11-3; j_gene: TRBJ2-7; d_gene: .; CDR3aa: CASSLGVGGAEQYF; CDR3nt: TGTGCCAGCAGCTTAGGGGTTGGGGGGGCCGAGCAGTACTTC
abundance: .; v_gene: TRBV18; j_gene: TRBJ1-5; d_gene: TRBD1; CDR3aa: CASSPWDRASNQPQHF; CDR3nt: TGTGCCAGCTCACCATGGGACAGGGCGAGCAATCAGCCCCAGCATTTT
abundance: .; v_gene: TRBV5-4; j_gene: TRBJ1-1; d_gene: .; CDR3aa: CASSPRAANTEAFF; CDR3nt: TGTGCCAGCAGCCCTCGGGCGGCGAACACTGAAGCTTTCTTT
abundance: .; v_gene: TRBV7-9; j_gene: TRBJ1-1; d_gene: TRBD1; CDR3aa: CASSPRTGGPNTEAFF; CDR3nt: TGTGCCAGCAGCCCCCGGACAGGGGGCCCGAACACTGAAGCTTTCTTT
abundance: .; v_gene: TRBV5-1; j_gene: TRBJ1-6; d_gene: .; CDR3aa: CASSPARWQVGRKRSPLHF; CDR3nt: TGCGCCAGCAGCCCCGCCCGGTGGCAGGTAGGTCGGAAACGTTCACCCCTCCACTTT
abundance: .; v_gene: TRBV9; j_gene: TRBJ2-5; d_gene: .; CDR3aa: CASSPHGRYQETQYF; CDR3nt: TGTGCCAGCAGCCCCCATGGGCGGTACCAAGAGACCCAGTACTTC
abundance: few; v_gene: TRBV5-8; j_gene: TRBJ2-6; d_gene: .; CDR3aa: CASSFRGPGANVLTF; CDR3nt: TGTGCCAGCAGCTTTCGGGGCCCTGGGGCCAACGTCCTGACTTTC
abundance: .; v_gene: TRBV10-3; j_gene: TRBJ1-5; d_gene: .; CDR3aa: CAISEADNQPQHF; CDR3nt: TGTGCCATCAGCGAGGCAGACAATCAGCCCCAGCATTTT
abundance: .; v_gene: TRBV19; j_gene: TRBJ2-1; d_gene: .; CDR3aa: CAVRWANEQFF; CDR3nt: TGTGCAGTCCGGTGGGCCAATGAGCAGTTCTTC
abundance: .; v_gene: TRBV30; j_gene: TRBJ2-7; d_gene: .; CDR3aa: CAWSQGYEQYF; CDR3nt: TGTGCCTGGAGTCAGGGCTACGAGCAGTACTTC
abundance: .; v_gene: TRBV19; j_gene: TRBJ1-2; d_gene: .; CDR3aa: CASSIEEGTYGYTF; CDR3nt: TGTGCCAGTAGTATAGAGGAGGGTACCTATGGCTACACCTTC
abundance: once; v_gene: TRBV18; j_gene: TRBJ1-1; d_gene: .; CDR3aa: CASSPRAGDTEAFF; CDR3nt: TGTGCCAGCTCACCACGGGCAGGGGACACTGAAGCTTTCTTT
abundance: .; v_gene: TRBV5-1; j_gene: TRBJ2-7; d_gene: TRBD1; CDR3aa: CASSAGQGRYEQYF; CDR3nt: TGCGCCAGCAGCGCGGGACAGGGGCGCTACGAGCAGTACTTC
abundance: once; v_gene: TRBV28; j_gene: TRBJ1-2; d_gene: .; CDR3aa: CATSFNYGYTF; CDR3nt: TGTGCCACCTCATTTAACTATGGCTACACCTTC
abundance: .; v_gene: TRBV9; j_gene: TRBJ1-1; d_gene: TRBD1; CDR3aa: CASSPRGNGDTEAFF; CDR3nt: TGTGCCAGCAGCCCCAGGGGGAACGGCGACACTGAAGCTTTCTTT
abundance: .; v_gene: TRBV30; j_gene: TRBJ1-2; d_gene: TRBD1; CDR3aa: CAWSVRAGGGYGYTF; CDR3nt: TGTGCCTGGAGTGTACGTGCAGGGGGAGGCTATGGCTACACCTTC
abundance: .; v_gene: TRBV30; j_gene: TRBJ2-1; d_gene: .; CDR3aa: CAWSFSRRSGSINEQFF; CDR3nt: TGTGCCTGGAGCTTTTCGAGGAGGAGTGGGTCTATCAATGAGCAGTTCTTC
abundance: .; v_gene: TRBV18; j_gene: TRBJ1-2; d_gene: .; CDR3aa: CASSPGTDGYTF; CDR3nt: TGTGCCAGCTCACCAGGGACCGATGGCTACACCTTC
abundance: .; v_gene: TRBV19; j_gene: TRBJ1-4; d_gene: .; CDR3aa: CASRADGPNEKLFF; CDR3nt: TGTGCCAGTAGGGCCGACGGCCCTAATGAAAAACTGTTTTTT
abundance: .; v_gene: TRBV9; j_gene: TRBJ2-1; d_gene: TRBD1; CDR3aa: CASSATGVYNEQFF; CDR3nt: TGTGCCAGCAGCGCGACAGGGGTGTACAATGAGCAGTTCTTC
abundance: .; v_gene: TRBV5-4; j_gene: TRBJ2-1; d_gene: TRBD2; CDR3aa: CASSLPSGNEQFF; CDR3nt: TGTGCCAGCAGCTTGCCTAGCGGTAATGAGCAGTTCTTC
abundance: .; v_gene: TRBV6-6; j_gene: TRBJ1-2; d_gene: .; CDR3aa: CASSYNRGGNYGYTF; CDR3nt: TGTGCCAGCAGTTACAATCGGGGAGGTAACTATGGCTACACCTTC
abundance: .; v_gene: TRBV11-2; j_gene: TRBJ1-2; d_gene: TRBD1; CDR3aa: CASSPRDREIYGYTF; CDR3nt: TGTGCCAGCAGCCCTAGGGACAGGGAAATCTATGGCTACACCTTC
abundance: .; v_gene: TRBV19; j_gene: TRBJ2-5; d_gene: .; CDR3aa: CASRGGRETQYF; CDR3nt: TGTGCCAGTAGGGGGGGAAGAGAGACCCAGTACTTC
abundance: .; v_gene: TRBV7-8; j_gene: TRBJ2-7; d_gene: TRBD2; CDR3aa: CASSQGTISYEQYF; CDR3nt: TGTGCCAGCAGTCAAGGGACTATTTCCTACGAGCAGTACTTC
abundance: .; v_gene: TRBV11-2; j_gene: TRBJ1-1; d_gene: .; CDR3aa: CASTAGRNTEAFF; CDR3nt: TGTGCCAGCACCGCGGGAAGGAACACTGAAGCTTTCTTT
abundance: .; v_gene: TRBV7-3; j_gene: TRBJ2-4; d_gene: .; CDR3aa: CASSTRRAVAKNIQYF; CDR3nt: TGTGCCAGCAGCACTAGACGGGCTGTAGCCAAAAACATTCAGTACTTC
abundance: .; v_gene: TRBV12-5; j_gene: TRBJ2-6; d_gene: TRBD2; CDR3aa: CASGTRTSGNSGANVLTF; CDR3nt: TGTGCTAGTGGTACAAGGACTAGCGGTAACTCTGGGGCCAACGTCCTGACTTTC
abundance: .; v_gene: TRBV6-1; j_gene: TRBJ2-1; d_gene: .; CDR3aa: CASSEVDGEYNEQFF; CDR3nt: TGTGCCAGCAGTGAAGTGGACGGTGAGTACAATGAGCAGTTCTTC
abundance: .; v_gene: TRBV10-1; j_gene: TRBJ2-2; d_gene: TRBD1; CDR3aa: CASSDIQGANTGELFF; CDR3nt: TGCGCCAGCAGTGATATCCAGGGGGCGAACACCGGGGAGCTGTTTTTT
abundance: .; v_gene: TRBV16; j_gene: TRBJ2-1; d_gene: TRBD2; CDR3aa: CASSQYGTSGSDEQFF; CDR3nt: TGTGCCAGCAGCCAATATGGGACTAGCGGGAGTGATGAGCAGTTCTTC